This T cell receptor (beta chain) came from a study of blood T cell repertoires in COVID-19. Study context: PBMCs, B-cell-depleted T cells, or T cells were the source of the cDNA or gDNA that made up the material.

The repertoire was sequenced with immunoSEQ multiplex PCR; TCRdb's copy has only in-frame clones and lacks some. The sample comprises 70,000 or so clones, approximately 80% of which are singletons, and about 6% rests with the top ten. About this clone itself: The sample holds other DNA sequences that translate to the same CDR3.

Per germline, CDR1 SGHTA and CDR2 FQGTGA. V was pared by 0 bases and J by 5 bases, with 4 bases of the junction left unmatched. The CDR3 totals 15 residues. This chain joins TRBV7-3 and TRBJ2-1, with 7 bases lining up with TRBD2. This clonotype was obtained from a woman aged 55-70 years with acute or convalescent COVID-19. The sequenced material came from peripheral blood. In DNA, the CDR3 is TGTGCCAGCAGCTTAACGGGGGGGATCCACAATGAGCAGTTCTTC. It specifies CASSLTGGIHNEQFF. Combining the CDR3 with reference TRBV7-3 and TRBJ2-1 gives the whole variable domain GAGVSQTPSNKVTEKGKYVELRCDPISGHTALYWYRQSLGQGPEFLIYFQGTGAADDSGLPNDRFFAVRPEGSVSTLKIQRTERGDSAVYLCASSLTGGIHNEQFFGPGTRLTVL.